This TCR beta chain was observed in a study of STAT3 mutations in large granular lymphocyte leukemia. The assay was immunoSEQ multiplex PCR, and TCRdb's table has in-frame clones only and misses some. Of around 39,000 clones in the sample, roughly 84% were seen once. The CDR3 length is 13 residues. Trimming removed 6 bases from V and 3 bases from J, with 10 bases in between. Per the germline V gene, CDR1 is MNHEY and CDR2 is SVGAGI. Details on this clone: Its antigen remains unidentified.

Study-level points and caveats: Every T-LGLL patient had at least one immunodominant TCRbeta clonotype.

Sequencing was carried out using PBMCs. The clonotype originates from a human donor with T large granular lymphocyte leukemia. Some clones in this sample may be carry-over from other donors' samples. The chain has TRBV6-5 and TRBJ2-3; D is ambiguous. This chain's CDR3 is CASREIATDTQYF. The CDR3 DNA sequence: TGTGCCAGCAGAGAAATCGCAACAGATACGCAGTATTTT.